Listed here is a single T cell receptor (beta chain). This sample was included in a study of T cells expressing NK-cell markers. Overall study context: It was sorted CD3+CD56-NKG2C+, CD3+CD56+NKG2C- and CD3+CD56+NKG2C+ T cells that provided the TCR beta repertoires.

Per the germline V gene, CDR1 is MNHNS and CDR2 is SASEGT. The CDR3 is 16 amino acids. TCRdb re-called the 5' RACE reads; every CDR3 protein appears as one record, without DNA. The sample table sets out some 600,000 distinct CDR3 sequences. The clonotype originates from a man younger than 35 in good health. This chain joins TRBV6-1 and TRBJ1-2. Sequenced input: blood T cells: a sorted CD56 or NKG2C T cell subset, CD4+ or CD8+ T cells, or bulk PBMC T cells (not recorded which). The CDR3 reads CASSPNPLNPNYGYTF.